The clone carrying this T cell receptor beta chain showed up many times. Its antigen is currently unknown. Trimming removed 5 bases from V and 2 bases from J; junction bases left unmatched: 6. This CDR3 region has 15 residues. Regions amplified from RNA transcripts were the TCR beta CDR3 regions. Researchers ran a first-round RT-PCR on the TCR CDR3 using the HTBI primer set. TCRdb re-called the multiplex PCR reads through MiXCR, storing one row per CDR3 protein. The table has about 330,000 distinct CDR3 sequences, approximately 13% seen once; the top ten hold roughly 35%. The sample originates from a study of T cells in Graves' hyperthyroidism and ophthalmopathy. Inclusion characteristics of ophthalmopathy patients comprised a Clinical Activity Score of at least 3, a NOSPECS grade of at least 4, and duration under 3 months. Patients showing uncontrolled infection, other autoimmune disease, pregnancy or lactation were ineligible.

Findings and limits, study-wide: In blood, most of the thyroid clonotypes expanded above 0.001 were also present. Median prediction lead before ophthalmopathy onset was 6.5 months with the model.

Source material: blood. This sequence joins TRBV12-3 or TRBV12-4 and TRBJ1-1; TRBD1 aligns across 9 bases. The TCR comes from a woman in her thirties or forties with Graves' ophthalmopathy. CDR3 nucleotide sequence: TGTGCCAGCAGTCGCCAGGGACAGGGAAACACTGAAGCTTTCTTT. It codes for CASSRQGQGNTEAFF.